One and the same sample provided the 10 T cell receptor beta chains below, sequenced in a study of T cells in tuberculosis. The time point was: new active TB diagnosis, blood taken before or within 7 days of starting treatment. Generated by immunoSEQ multiplex PCR, the TCRdb table keeps only in-frame clones and is missing some. This sample has 30,000 to 40,000 clones; 80% to 95% occur once, and the top ten carry approximately 2.4%. Sequencing was performed on PBMCs, taken at tuberculosis diagnosis. The receptors come from an adult with tuberculosis.

CDR3 region: CASSLASGGLDTQYF. CDR3 DNA sequence: TGCGCCAGCAGCTTGGCTAGCGGGGGCTTAGATACGCAGTATTTT. The chain carries TRBV5-1 and TRBJ2-3, with TRBD2 matching 10 bases. Germline loops: CDR1 SGHRS, CDR2 YFSETQ. V was pared by 0 bases and J by 5 bases, with 3 bases of the junction left unmatched. This CDR3 region has 15 residues.

The chain employs TRBV28 and TRBJ2-1, with 9 bases identical to TRBD1. V trimming: 8 bases; J trimming: 4 bases; junction bases outside the gene matches: 6. Per germline, CDR1 MDHEN and CDR2 SYDVKM. This CDR3 region has 14 residues. This CDR3 reads CASYTGTGYNEQFF. CDR3 in DNA: TGTGCCAGCTACACCGGGACAGGGTACAATGAGCAGTTCTTC.

The chain recombines TRBV7-6 with TRBJ1-1; possibly TRBD1 for D (5 bases). The CDR3 contains 14 residues. V dropped 5 bases and J dropped 3 bases, with 13 bases sitting between them. Germline loops: CDR1 SGHVS, CDR2 FNYEAQ. Here the CDR3 reads CASSPITGDTEAFF. The CDR3, as DNA: TGTGCCAGCAGCCCGATAACGGGGGACACTGAAGCTTTCTTT.

V usage is TRBV4-2 and J usage is TRBJ2-1; TRBD1 agrees at 7 bases. CDR1 and CDR2 from the germline V gene are LGHNA and YNFKEQ. There are 15 residues in the CDR3. V shed 2 bases and J 8 bases; nucleotides not matched to a gene: 9. CDR3 DNA sequence: TGTGCCAGCAGCCAAAATAGGGACAGCCGAGATGAGCAGTTCTTC. It translates to CASSQNRDSRDEQFF.

The chain uses TRBV7-6 and TRBJ2-3, with D possibly being TRBD1 (5 bases). The CDR3 extends over 13 amino acids. V gave up 8 bases and J gave up 1 base, with 10 bases separating them. Looked up from germline, CDR1 is SGHVS and CDR2 is FNYEAQ. CDR3 region: CASGQGGTDTQYF. The CDR3 coding sequence is TGTGCCAGCGGGCAGGGCGGCACAGATACGCAGTATTTT.

CDR3 loop: CASIPAKGEGSNQPQHF. CDR3 nucleotide sequence: TGTGCCAGCATCCCGGCTAAAGGAGAGGGAAGCAATCAGCCCCAGCATTTT. V gene TRBV27 combines with J gene TRBJ1-5; D uncertain. Trimming left V 7 bases short and J 1 base short, with 20 bases between. Per the germline V gene, CDR1 is MNHEY and CDR2 is SMNVEV (reference sequence). CDR3 length: 17 residues.

The chain employs TRBV20-1 and TRBJ2-3; D gene unclear. The ends were cut back, 4 bases at V and 6 bases at J, with 8 bases in the middle. Per germline, CDR1 DFQATT and CDR2 SNEGSKA (reference sequence). The CDR3 is made up of 11 amino acids. The DNA of the CDR3 is TGCAGTGCTACACCTCAGGATACGCAGTATTTT. Translation: CSATPQDTQYF.

The CDR3 loop is CASSWGGGSSYNEQFF. DNA of the CDR3: TGCGCCAGCAGCTGGGGCGGGGGTAGCTCCTACAATGAGCAGTTCTTC. This rearrangement joins TRBV5-1 to TRBJ2-1; 7 nucleotides match TRBD2. The CDR3 totals 16 residues. Trimming removed 3 bases from V and 0 bases from J; junction bases left unmatched: 6. CDR1 is SGHRS and CDR2 is YFSETQ in the germline V gene. Full variable domain (missing parts from reference TRBV5-1 and TRBJ2-1): KAGVTQTPRYLIKTRGQQVTLSCSPISGHRSVSWYQQTPGQGLQFLFEYFSETQRNKGNFPGRFSGRQFSNSRSEMNVSTLELGDSALYLCASSWGGGSSYNEQFFGPGTRLTVL.

The CDR3 DNA sequence: TGCAGCGTTATCTCTCGTTCGGACAGGGTAAAGTACGGCTACACCTTC. Protein product: CSVISRSDRVKYGYTF. The gene calls are TRBV29-1 and TRBJ1-2; TRBD1 agrees at 8 bases. The CDR3 sequence is 16 residues long. J lost 8 bases, V lost 5 bases, and 19 bases had no gene match. Germline loops: CDR1 SQVTM, CDR2 ANQGSEA.

About this clone: Other DNA sequences in the same sample also yield this CDR3. J is TRBJ2-1 and V is TRBV5-4; TRBD1 matches at 8 bases. CDR3 length: 13 residues. Germline trimming cut 0 bases from V and 7 bases from J; bases unmatched to any gene: 0. Germline CDR1 reads SGHNT; CDR2 reads YYREEE (reference sequence). Here the CDR3 reads CASSLGQGNEQFF. The CDR3 DNA sequence: TGTGCCAGCAGCTTGGGACAGGGGAATGAGCAGTTCTTC.